A selection of T cell receptor beta chains follows, all from one sample in a study of T-cell reconstitution after alpha-beta-depleted transplantation in children. In TCRdb, the PCR reads were re-called with MiXCR into one record per CDR3 protein. The sample shows roughly 300,000 distinct CDR3 sequences, approximately 9.6% of them seen only once. The material was PBMCs from the stem cell graft donor, obtained from the stem cell graft. The receptors were sampled from a human donor who donated a stem cell graft to a child with SCID. Each CDR3 is given with its conserved first and last residue. A D gene is named only where the DNA matches it firmly. A clone size is listed for some rows: how often the clone was seen (once, few, many), or a class if it is expanded.

CDR3: CASSLIRGTEAFF
DNA: TGCGCCAGCAGCTTAATAAGGGGAACTGAAGCTTTCTTT
size: many
D: -
V: TRBV5-1
J: TRBJ1-1
length: 13

CDR3: CASSPLAGTGANTGELFF
DNA: TGCGCCAGCAGCCCCCTGGCCGGGACAGGGGCGAACACCGGGGAGCTGTTTTTT
size: once
D: TRBD1
V: TRBV5-1
J: TRBJ2-2
length: 18

CDR3: CASSPPLAGGFSYEQYF
DNA: TGTGCCAGCTCACCACCACTAGCGGGGGGATTTTCCTACGAGCAGTACTTC
size: few
D: TRBD2
V: TRBV18
J: TRBJ2-7
length: 17

CDR3: CASSLDTADTQYF
DNA: TGCGCCAGCAGCTTGGATACTGCAGATACGCAGTATTTT
size: many
D: -
V: TRBV5-1
J: TRBJ2-3
length: 13

CDR3: CASRQEGEQFF
DNA: TGTGCCAGCAGGCAAGAGGGTGAGCAGTTCTTC
size: -
D: -
V: TRBV7-9
J: TRBJ2-1
length: 11

CDR3: CASSFLAGGNTGELFF
DNA: TGCGCCAGCAGCTTTCTGGCGGGGGGGAACACCGGGGAGCTGTTTTTT
size: many
D: TRBD2
V: TRBV5-1
J: TRBJ2-2
length: 16

CDR3: CASSYADTPSNQPQHF
DNA: TGTGCCAGCAGTTACGCCGACACCCCGAGCAATCAGCCCCAGCATTTT
size: few
D: -
V: TRBV6-5
J: TRBJ1-5
length: 16

CDR3: CASSKGQGFADTQYF
DNA: TGTGCCAGCAGTAAGGGACAGGGGTTCGCAGATACGCAGTATTTT
size: -
D: TRBD1
V: TRBV6-1
J: TRBJ2-3
length: 15

CDR3: CAIRPGQGRETQYF
DNA: TGTGCCATCAGGCCCGGACAGGGAAGAGAGACCCAGTACTTC
size: -
D: TRBD1
V: TRBV10-3
J: TRBJ2-5
length: 14

CDR3: CASSPLAGSQFF
DNA: TGTGCCAGCAGCCCACTAGCGGGGTCTCAGTTCTTC
size: -
D: TRBD2
V: TRBV3-1
J: TRBJ2-1
length: 12

CDR3: CSAEQRGFSYEQYF
DNA: TGCAGTGCTGAGCAGCGGGGATTCTCCTACGAGCAGTACTTC
size: many
D: TRBD2
V: TRBV20-1
J: TRBJ2-7
length: 14

CDR3: CASSSGLAGVGNYNEQFF
DNA: TGTGCCAGCAGCTCGGGACTAGCGGGGGTTGGGAACTACAATGAGCAGTTCTTC
size: few
D: TRBD2
V: TRBV6-2/TRBV6-3
J: TRBJ2-1
length: 18

CDR3: CASCSRGGTTDTQYF
DNA: TGTGCCAGCTGCAGTAGGGGGGGGACCACAGATACGCAGTATTTT
size: many
D: -
V: TRBV2
J: TRBJ2-3
length: 15